The 18 T cell receptor beta chains given below trace back to one sample, sequenced in a study of cytomegalovirus exposure and HLA in healthy donors. The PCR was carried out with 60 Vbeta primers and 13 Jbeta primers. Profiling relied on immunoSEQ multiplex PCR, and the TCRdb table lists in-frame clones only, not all of them. The profile shows about 140,000 clones, 75% to 85% of them singletons. The sequencing input was PBMCs. These receptors were taken from a man aged 50 to 59 in good health and CMV-seronegative.

This chain joins TRBV7-2 and TRBJ1-5; the match to TRBD1 covers 9 bases. The germline CDR1 and CDR2 sequences are SGHTA and FQGNSA. The CDR3 has 15 residues. After removal of 1 base from V and 6 bases from J, the junction contained 4 bases not matched to a gene. The CDR3 region is CASSLDGTGSQPQHF. Written as DNA, the CDR3 is TGTGCCAGCAGCTTAGACGGGACAGGGAGTCAGCCCCAGCATTTT.

The genes are TRBV2 and TRBJ2-1; TRBD2 agrees at 7 bases. Germline CDR1 SNHLY, CDR2 FYNNEI. The CDR3 sequence is 14 residues long. Trimming removed 6 bases from V and 9 bases from J; junction bases left unmatched: 11. CDR3 loop: CASREALARGEQFF. Written as DNA, the CDR3 is TGTGCCAGCAGGGAGGCACTAGCGAGGGGTGAGCAGTTCTTC.

The chain uses TRBV28 and TRBJ2-7; D unresolved. The germline V and J ends were trimmed by 8 bases and 4 bases, with 6 bases remaining between them. Germline loops: CDR1 MDHEN, CDR2 SYDVKM. The CDR3 extends over 10 amino acids. The CDR3 is CASRRYEQYF. The CDR3 DNA is TGTGCCAGCCGCCGGTACGAGCAGTACTTC.

This rearrangement joins TRBV18 to TRBJ1-2, with D possibly being TRBD1 (5 bases). V lost 3 bases and J 0 bases, leaving 5 bases between the germline ends. This CDR3 is built from 13 residues. Germline V gene data show CDR1 as KGHSH and CDR2 as LQKENI. CDR3 sequence: CASSPDTNYGYTF. In nucleotides, the CDR3 is TGTGCCAGCTCACCGGACACTAACTATGGCTACACCTTC.

J is TRBJ2-7 and V is TRBV6-5, with 8 positions matching TRBD1. V lost 0 bases to trimming and J lost 3 bases; unmatched junction nucleotides: 4. Germline lookup yields CDR1 MNHEY and CDR2 SVGAGI. CDR3 size: 15 residues. CDR3 in DNA: TGTGCCAGCAGTTACTCCCATACAGGGGGCTACGAGCAGTACTTC. It encodes CASSYSHTGGYEQYF.

The gene calls are TRBV5-4 and TRBJ2-7; TRBD1 aligns across 7 bases. The CDR3 covers 15 residues. The germline CDR1 and CDR2 sequences are SGHNT and YYREEE (reference sequence). Losses at the gene ends were 4 bases for V and 0 bases for J; bases not matched to a gene: 7. The CDR3 DNA reads as TGTGCCAGCAGCAGACCGACAGGGAACTCCTACGAGCAGTACTTC. This translates into CASSRPTGNSYEQYF. Complete variable domain (other parts from reference TRBV5-4 and TRBJ2-7): ETGVTQSPTHLIKTRGQQVTLRCSSQSGHNTVSWYQQALGQGPQFIFQYYREEENGRGNFPPRFSGLQFPNYSSELNVNALELDDSALYLCASSRPTGNSYEQYFGPGTRLTVT.

The gene calls are TRBV7-9 and TRBJ1-2; 9 bases fit TRBD1. J gave up 2 bases and V 4 bases, and 5 bases lay outside the gene matches. Germline V gene sequence: CDR1 SEHNR, CDR2 FQNEAQ (reference sequence). The CDR3 totals 15 residues. The CDR3 sequence: CASSSQGAGNYGYTF. The CDR3 region has the DNA TGTGCCAGCAGCTCACAGGGGGCAGGGAACTATGGCTACACCTTC.

This clone came up once. The chain recombines TRBV28 with TRBJ2-4; the match to TRBD2 covers 10 bases. Germline V gene data show CDR1 as MDHEN and CDR2 as SYDVKM. The CDR3 is 17 amino acids. V lost 5 bases and J lost 0; bases outside the gene matches: 7. The chain's CDR3 is CASSPSSGGGAKNIQYF. The CDR3 bases are TGTGCCAGCAGTCCATCTAGCGGGGGCGGAGCCAAAAACATTCAGTACTTC.

The genes are TRBV28 and TRBJ2-7; D might be TRBD1 (5 bases). Trimming took 7 bases from V and 2 from J, leaving 12 bases between them. The CDR3 loop spans 13 amino acids. Germline CDR1 MDHEN, CDR2 SYDVKM. As DNA, the CDR3 is TGTGCCAGCAAAGGGCAGGGTGCCTACGAGCAGTACTTC. Translated: CASKGQGAYEQYF.

J is TRBJ1-1 and V is TRBV6-5, with a weak D call TRBD1 (6 bases). From germline, CDR1 is MNHEY and CDR2 SVGAGI. With 6 bases removed from V and 9 bases from J, the gap between germline ends came to 20 bases. CDR3 size: 14 residues. Written as DNA, the CDR3 is TGTGCCAGCAGCCGGTCGGCTTACAGGGAGAAAGCTTTCTTT. Protein product: CASSRSAYREKAFF.

The rearrangement uses TRBV19 and TRBJ1-2, with TRBD1 identical over 7 bases. This CDR3 is built from 16 residues. V was clipped by 6 bases and J by 3 bases; unmatched bases: 13. Germline assignment: CDR1 LNHDA and CDR2 SQIVND (reference sequence). CDR3 sequence: CASSPWDSGIDYGYTF. The CDR3 DNA reads as TGTGCCAGTAGCCCCTGGGACAGCGGAATAGACTATGGCTACACCTTC.

The chain couples TRBV6-4 to TRBJ1-2; D may be TRBD1 (6 bases). The germline V gene encodes CDR1 MRHNA and CDR2 SNTAGT. This CDR3 has 16 amino acids. Between the trimmed V and J ends, which lost 4 bases and 6 bases, there was a span of 21 bases. This CDR3 reads CASSVTHSGAVDGYTF. As DNA, the CDR3 is TGTGCCAGCAGTGTGACCCACTCAGGGGCTGTGGATGGCTACACCTTC.

The CDR3 DNA reads TGTGCCTGGAGTGGAGGAGGGACCAATCAGCCCCAGCATTTT. This encodes CAWSGGGTNQPQHF. The chain couples TRBV30 to TRBJ1-5; tentative D call: TRBD1 (5 bases). This CDR3 has 14 residues. Trimming shortened V by 1 base and J by 3 bases, and 10 bases separated the two germline ends. Germline CDR1 GTSNPN, CDR2 SVGIG (reference sequence).

The chain recombines TRBV11-2 with TRBJ2-5; D is possibly TRBD2 (5 bases). The CDR3 is made up of 15 amino acids. V was pared by 2 bases and J by 5 bases, with 15 bases between. Germline V gene lookup returns CDR1 SGHAT and CDR2 FQNNGV. CDR3 DNA sequence: TGTGCCAGCAGCTTATCCCTAGGGAGATCGGAGACCCAGTACTTC. Translated, it gives CASSLSLGRSETQYF.

The V call is TRBV30, the J call TRBJ1-2; D unclear. In germline, CDR1 is GTSNPN, CDR2 SVGIG (reference sequence). Trimming shortened V by 1 base and J by 2 bases, and 5 bases separated the two germline ends. The CDR3 loop spans 12 amino acids. CDR3 sequence (DNA): TGTGCCTGGAGTGCCCGGAACTATGGCTACACCTTC. Its translation is CAWSARNYGYTF.

The chain combines TRBV7-9 with TRBJ1-1; the D is unclear. Trimming cost V 5 bases and J 0 bases, with 16 bases left between them. This CDR3 region has 16 residues. Looked up from germline, CDR1 is SEHNR and CDR2 is FQNEAQ (reference sequence). The CDR3 reads CASSPHTGGMNTEAFF. The CDR3 DNA sequence: TGTGCCAGCAGCCCTCATACCGGAGGAATGAACACTGAAGCTTTCTTT.

The V call is TRBV5-1, the J call TRBJ1-5; D is perhaps TRBD1 (6 bases). V dropped 4 bases and J dropped 7 bases, with 15 bases sitting between them. This CDR3 has 14 residues. Per germline, CDR1 SGHRS and CDR2 YFSETQ. Here the CDR3 reads CASSPGQSRQPQHF. The CDR3 DNA sequence: TGCGCCAGCAGCCCCGGACAGTCAAGGCAGCCCCAGCATTTT.

The V gene is TRBV27, the J gene TRBJ2-7; TRBD1 matches 7 bases. V was clipped by 6 bases and J by 0 bases; unmatched bases: 8. Per the germline V gene, CDR1 is MNHEY and CDR2 is SMNVEV (reference sequence). The CDR3 spans 15 residues. The CDR3 loop reads CASRSTGASSYEQYF. The CDR3 DNA reads TGTGCCAGCAGAAGTACAGGGGCAAGCTCCTACGAGCAGTACTTC.